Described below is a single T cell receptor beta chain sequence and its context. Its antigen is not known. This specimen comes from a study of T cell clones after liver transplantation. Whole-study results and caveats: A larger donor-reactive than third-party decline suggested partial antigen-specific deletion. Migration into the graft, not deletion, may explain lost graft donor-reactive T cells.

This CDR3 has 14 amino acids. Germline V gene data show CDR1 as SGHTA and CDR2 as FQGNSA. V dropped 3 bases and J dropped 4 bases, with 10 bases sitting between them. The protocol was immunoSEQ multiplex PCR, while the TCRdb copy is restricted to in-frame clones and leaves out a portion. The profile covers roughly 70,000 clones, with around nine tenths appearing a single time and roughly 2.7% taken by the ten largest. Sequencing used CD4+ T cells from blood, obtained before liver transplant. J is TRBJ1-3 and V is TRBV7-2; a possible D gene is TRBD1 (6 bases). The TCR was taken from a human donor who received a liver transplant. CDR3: CASSFRTAGNTIYF. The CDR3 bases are TGTGCCAGCAGCTTCCGGACAGCCGGAAACACCATATATTTT.